There are many counts of the clone carrying this T cell receptor (beta chain). Its specificity is unknown. Time point of the sample: persistent/refractory GD, antithyroid drugs over 5 years with positive TRAb. Isolated PBMC RNA provided the starting material for the TCR library. The record originates from a study of regulatory T cells in long-lasting Graves disease. V dropped 3 bases and J dropped 7; count of bases not matched to a gene: 13. CDR1 is MDHEN, CDR2 SYDVKM, per germline. This CDR3 region has 17 residues. Regarding the study as a whole: TRBV28 was favored in persistent disease, as were TRBJ1-2 and TRBJ2-5. Investigators studied peripheral blood only, not thyroid tissue.

Sequencing libraries for TCR beta were prepared with iRepertoire HTBI primers and Arm-PCR of CDR3 regions. TCRdb passed the multiplex PCR reads through MiXCR, listing each CDR3 protein once. The table lists some 370,000 distinct CDR3 sequences, roughly 20% of them singletons, with approximately 28% in the top ten. The specimen was peripheral blood mononuclear cells (PBMCs), collected when the disease was refractory, from a patient treated with antithyroid drugs. The sequence derives from a woman between 40 and 55 years old with Graves disease. The chain combines TRBV28 with TRBJ1-4; 8 positions match TRBD1. The DNA of the CDR3 is TGTGCCAGCAGTTTTTATCCAGGGGGCAAGTCTTCTGAAAAACTGTTTTTT. Its protein product is CASSFYPGGKSSEKLFF.